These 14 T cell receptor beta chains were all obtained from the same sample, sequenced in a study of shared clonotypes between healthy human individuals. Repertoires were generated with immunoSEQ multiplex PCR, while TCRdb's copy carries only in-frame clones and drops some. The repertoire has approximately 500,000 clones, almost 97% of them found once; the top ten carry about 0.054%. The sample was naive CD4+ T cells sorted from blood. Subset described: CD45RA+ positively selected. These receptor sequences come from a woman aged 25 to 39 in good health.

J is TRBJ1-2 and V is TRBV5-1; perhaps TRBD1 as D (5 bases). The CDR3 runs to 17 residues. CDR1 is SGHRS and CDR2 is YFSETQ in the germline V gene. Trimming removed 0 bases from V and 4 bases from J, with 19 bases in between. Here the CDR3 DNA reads TGCGCCAGCAGCTTGGCCGCCGGACGGGGGTTCCCCTATGGCTACACCTTC. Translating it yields CASSLAAGRGFPYGYTF.

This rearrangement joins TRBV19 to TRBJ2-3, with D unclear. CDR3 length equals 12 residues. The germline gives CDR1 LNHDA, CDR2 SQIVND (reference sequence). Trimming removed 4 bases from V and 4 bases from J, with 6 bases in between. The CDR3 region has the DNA TGTGCCAGTAGTAGGGATCCAGATACGCAGTATTTT. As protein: CASSRDPDTQYF.

The CDR3 loop reads CASSLVRKNTEAFF. The DNA of the CDR3 is TGTGCCAGCAGCTTAGTCCGGAAGAACACTGAAGCTTTCTTT. V gene TRBV7-9 combines with J gene TRBJ1-1; no clear D gene. V was pared by 1 base and J by 1 base, with 7 bases between. Germline CDR1 is SEHNR and CDR2 is FQNEAQ (reference sequence). The CDR3 runs to 14 residues.

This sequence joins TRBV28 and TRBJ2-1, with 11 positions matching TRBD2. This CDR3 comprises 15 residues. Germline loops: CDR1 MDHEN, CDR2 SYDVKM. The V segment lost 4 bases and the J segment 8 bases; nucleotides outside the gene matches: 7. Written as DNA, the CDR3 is TGTGCCAGCAGTTCCCTTAGCGGGAGGGGCGATGAGCAGTTCTTC. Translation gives CASSSLSGRGDEQFF. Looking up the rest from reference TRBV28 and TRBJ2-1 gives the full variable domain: DVKVTQSSRYLVKRTGEKVFLECVQDMDHENMFWYRQDPGLGLRLIYFSYDVKMKEKGDIPEGYSVSREKKERFSLILESASTNQTSMYLCASSSLSGRGDEQFFGPGTRLTVL.

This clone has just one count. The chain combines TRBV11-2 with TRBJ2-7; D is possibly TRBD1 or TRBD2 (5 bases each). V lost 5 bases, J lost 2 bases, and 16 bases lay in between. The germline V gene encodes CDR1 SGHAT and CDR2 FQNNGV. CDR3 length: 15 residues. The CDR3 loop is CASSRTGRDPYEQYF. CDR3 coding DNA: TGTGCCAGCAGCAGGACGGGGCGCGACCCCTACGAGCAGTACTTC.

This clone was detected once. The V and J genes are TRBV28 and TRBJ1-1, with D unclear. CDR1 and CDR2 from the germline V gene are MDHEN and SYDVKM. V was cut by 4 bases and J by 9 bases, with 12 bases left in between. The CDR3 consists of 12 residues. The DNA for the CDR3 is TGTGCCAGCAGTTCCCAATCCCTTAAAGCTTTCTTT. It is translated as CASSSQSLKAFF.

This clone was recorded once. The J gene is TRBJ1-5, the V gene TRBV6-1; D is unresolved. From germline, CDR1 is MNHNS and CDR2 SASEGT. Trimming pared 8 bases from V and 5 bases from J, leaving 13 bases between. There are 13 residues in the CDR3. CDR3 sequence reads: CASRAVWDQPQHF. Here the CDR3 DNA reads TGTGCCAGCCGAGCGGTGTGGGATCAGCCCCAGCATTTT.

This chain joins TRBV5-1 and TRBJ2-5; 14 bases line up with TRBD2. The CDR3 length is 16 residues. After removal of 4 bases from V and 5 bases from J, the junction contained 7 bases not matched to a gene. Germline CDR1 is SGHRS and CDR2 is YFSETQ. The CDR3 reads CASSMGLAGDGETQYF. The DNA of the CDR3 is TGCGCCAGCAGCATGGGACTAGCGGGAGACGGCGAGACCCAGTACTTC. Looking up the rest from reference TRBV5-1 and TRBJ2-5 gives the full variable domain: KAGVTQTPRYLIKTRGQQVTLSCSPISGHRSVSWYQQTPGQGLQFLFEYFSETQRNKGNFPGRFSGRQFSNSRSEMNVSTLELGDSALYLCASSMGLAGDGETQYFGPGTRLLVL.

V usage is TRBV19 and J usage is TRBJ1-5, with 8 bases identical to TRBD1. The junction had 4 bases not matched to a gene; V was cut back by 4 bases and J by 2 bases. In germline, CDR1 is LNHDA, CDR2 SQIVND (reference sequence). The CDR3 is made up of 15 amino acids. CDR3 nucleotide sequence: TGTGCCAGTAGTAGACTACAGGGGGGCAATCAGCCCCAGCATTTT. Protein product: CASSRLQGGNQPQHF.

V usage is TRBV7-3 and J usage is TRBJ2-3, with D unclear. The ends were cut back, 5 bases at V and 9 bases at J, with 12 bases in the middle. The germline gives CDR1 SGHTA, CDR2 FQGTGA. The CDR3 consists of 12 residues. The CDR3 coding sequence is TGTGCCAGCAGCCCAGGCCCAAGAACGCAGTATTTT. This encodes CASSPGPRTQYF.

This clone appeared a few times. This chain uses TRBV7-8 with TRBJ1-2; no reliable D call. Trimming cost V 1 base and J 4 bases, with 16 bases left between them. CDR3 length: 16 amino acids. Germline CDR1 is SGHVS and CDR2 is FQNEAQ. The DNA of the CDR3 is TGTGCCAGCAGCTTAGGCCCCACGCTTGCGTTCTATGGCTACACCTTC. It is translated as CASSLGPTLAFYGYTF.

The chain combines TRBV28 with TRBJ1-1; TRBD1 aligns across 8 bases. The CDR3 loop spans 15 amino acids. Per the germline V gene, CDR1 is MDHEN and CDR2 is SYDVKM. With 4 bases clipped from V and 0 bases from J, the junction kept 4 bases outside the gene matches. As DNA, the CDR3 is TGTGCCAGCAGTTCTGGGACAGGAATGAACACTGAAGCTTTCTTT. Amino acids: CASSSGTGMNTEAFF.

CDR3 coding DNA: TGTGCCAGCAGCAACCCCGAGCTAGCGGGAGGAAACTCCTACGAGCAGTACTTC. It translates to CASSNPELAGGNSYEQYF. This rearrangement joins TRBV21-1 to TRBJ2-7; the table names TRBD2, a call not compared with the DNA. TRBV21-1 is deemed a pseudogene. The CDR3 contains 18 residues.

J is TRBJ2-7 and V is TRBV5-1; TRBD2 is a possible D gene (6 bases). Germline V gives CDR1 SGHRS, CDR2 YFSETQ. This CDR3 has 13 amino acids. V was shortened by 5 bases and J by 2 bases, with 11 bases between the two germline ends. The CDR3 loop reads CASRRDAAYEQYF. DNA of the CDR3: TGCGCCAGCAGGCGGGATGCAGCCTACGAGCAGTACTTC.